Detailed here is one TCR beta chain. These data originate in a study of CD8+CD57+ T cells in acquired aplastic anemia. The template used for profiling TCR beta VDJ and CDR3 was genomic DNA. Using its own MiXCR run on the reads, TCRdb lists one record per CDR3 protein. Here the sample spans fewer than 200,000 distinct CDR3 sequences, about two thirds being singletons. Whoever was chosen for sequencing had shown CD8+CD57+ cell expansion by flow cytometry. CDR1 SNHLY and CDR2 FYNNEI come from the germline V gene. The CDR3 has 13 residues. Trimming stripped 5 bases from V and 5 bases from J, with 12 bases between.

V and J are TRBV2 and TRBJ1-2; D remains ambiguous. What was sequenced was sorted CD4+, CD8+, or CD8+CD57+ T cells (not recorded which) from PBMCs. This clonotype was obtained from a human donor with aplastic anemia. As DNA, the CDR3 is TGTGCCAGCAGTTGGACGGCGTCATATGGCTACACCTTC. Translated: CASSWTASYGYTF. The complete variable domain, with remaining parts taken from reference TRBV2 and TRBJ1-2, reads EPEVTQTPSHQVTQMGQEVILRCVPISNHLYFYWYRQILGQKVEFLVSFYNNEISEKSEIFDDQFSVERPDGSNFTLKIRSTKLEDSAMYFCASSWTASYGYTFGSGTRLTVV.